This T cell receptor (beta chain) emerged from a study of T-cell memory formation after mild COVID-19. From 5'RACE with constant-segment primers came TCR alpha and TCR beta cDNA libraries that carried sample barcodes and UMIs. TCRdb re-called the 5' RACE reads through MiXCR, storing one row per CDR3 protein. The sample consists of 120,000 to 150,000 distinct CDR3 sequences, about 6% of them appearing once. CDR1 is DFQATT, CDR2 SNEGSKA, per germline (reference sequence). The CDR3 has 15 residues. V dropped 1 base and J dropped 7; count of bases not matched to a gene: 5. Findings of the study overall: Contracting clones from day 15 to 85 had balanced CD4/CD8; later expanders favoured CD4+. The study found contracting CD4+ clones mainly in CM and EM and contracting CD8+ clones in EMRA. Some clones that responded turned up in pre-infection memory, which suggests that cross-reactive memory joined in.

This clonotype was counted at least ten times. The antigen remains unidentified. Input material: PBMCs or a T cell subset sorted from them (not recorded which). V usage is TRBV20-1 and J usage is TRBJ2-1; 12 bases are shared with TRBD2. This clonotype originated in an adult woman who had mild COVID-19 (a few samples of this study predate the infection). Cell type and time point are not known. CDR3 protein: CSARASGRAQNEQFF. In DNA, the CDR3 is TGCAGTGCTAGAGCTAGCGGGAGGGCCCAGAATGAGCAGTTCTTC.